The clone carrying this TCR beta chain was recorded many times. These data are taken from a study of molecular identifiers for immune sequencing clone quantification. Each CDR3 protein gets one entry after TCRdb re-called the PCR reads with MiXCR. The repertoire holds hundreds of thousands of distinct CDR3 sequences, 25% seen once, with roughly 0.83% in the top ten. Construction of naive CD8 libraries employed roughly 20,000 to 1,100,000 sorted cells together with 10%, 30% or 50% RNA. CDR1 GTSNPN and CDR2 SVGIG come from the germline V gene (reference sequence). The length of the CDR3 is 13 residues. V was clipped by 3 bases and J by 4 bases; unmatched bases: 4.

The sequence came from a human donor in good health. Some libraries in this study had Jurkat cell RNA spiked in. Sample: naive CD8+ T cells from blood, with Jurkat cell RNA spiked in. Indicated subset: FACS-sorted CD8+CD4-CCR7+CD45RA+ naive T cells. This sequence joins TRBV30 and TRBJ1-1, with 8 bases fitting TRBD1. The CDR3 reads CAWSHTGGTEAFF. CDR3 nucleotide sequence: TGTGCCTGGAGCCATACAGGGGGCACTGAAGCTTTCTTT.